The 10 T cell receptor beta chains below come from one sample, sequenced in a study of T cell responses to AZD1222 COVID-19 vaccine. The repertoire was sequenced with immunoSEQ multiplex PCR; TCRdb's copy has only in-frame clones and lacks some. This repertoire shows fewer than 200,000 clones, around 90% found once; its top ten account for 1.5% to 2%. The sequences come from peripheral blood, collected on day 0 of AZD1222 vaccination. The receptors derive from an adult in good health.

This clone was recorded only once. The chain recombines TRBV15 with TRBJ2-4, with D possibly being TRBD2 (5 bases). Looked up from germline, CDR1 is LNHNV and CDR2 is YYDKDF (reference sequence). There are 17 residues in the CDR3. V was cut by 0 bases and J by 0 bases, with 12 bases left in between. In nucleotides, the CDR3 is TGTGCCACCAGCAGAGATCTAGCCCGCATAGCCAAAAACATTCAGTACTTC. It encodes CATSRDLARIAKNIQYF.

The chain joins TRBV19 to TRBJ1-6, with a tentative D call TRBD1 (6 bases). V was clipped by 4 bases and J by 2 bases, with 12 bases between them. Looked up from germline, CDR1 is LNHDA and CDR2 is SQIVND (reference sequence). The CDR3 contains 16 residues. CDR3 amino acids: CASSRKGGPYNSPLHF. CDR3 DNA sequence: TGTGCCAGTAGTAGGAAGGGGGGACCCTATAATTCACCCCTCCACTTT.

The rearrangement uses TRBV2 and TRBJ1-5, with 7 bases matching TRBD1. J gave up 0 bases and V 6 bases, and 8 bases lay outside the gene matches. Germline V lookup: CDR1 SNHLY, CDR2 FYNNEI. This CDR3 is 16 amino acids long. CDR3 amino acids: CASSRDRAYSNQPQHF. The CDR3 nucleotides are TGTGCCAGCAGCCGGGACAGAGCTTATAGCAATCAGCCCCAGCATTTT.

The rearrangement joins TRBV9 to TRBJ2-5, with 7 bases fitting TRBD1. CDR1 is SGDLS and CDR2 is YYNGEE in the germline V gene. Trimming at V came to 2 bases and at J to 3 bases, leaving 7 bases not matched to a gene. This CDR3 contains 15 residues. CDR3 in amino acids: CASSVWDSPKETQYF. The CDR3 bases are TGTGCCAGCAGCGTCTGGGACAGCCCCAAAGAGACCCAGTACTTC.

CDR3 DNA: TGTGCCAGCAGTTCGGGGGAGTACTATGGCTACACCTTC. Translating gives CASSSGEYYGYTF. The chain combines TRBV6-2 or TRBV6-3 with TRBJ1-2, with D tentatively TRBD1 (5 bases). This CDR3 has 13 amino acids. The germline V gene has CDR1 MNHEY and CDR2 SVGEGT. Trimming shortened V by 4 bases and J by 3 bases, and 9 bases separated the two germline ends.

The CDR3 coding sequence is TGTGCCAGCAGCGCCGGGACAGGGGGCCCAGGCCACCAAAACCAGGGTGAAGCTTTCTTT. Translating it yields CASSAGTGGPGHQNQGEAFF. The genes are TRBV7-3 and TRBJ1-1; TRBD1 matches at 12 bases. The germline V gene has CDR1 SGHTA and CDR2 FQGTGA. CDR3 length equals 20 residues. V trimming: 5 bases; J trimming: 7 bases; junction bases outside the gene matches: 23. The full variable domain, with the rest looked up from reference TRBV7-3 and TRBJ1-1, is GAGVSQTPSNKVTEKGKYVELRCDPISGHTALYWYRQSLGQGPEFLIYFQGTGAADDSGLPNDRFFAVRPEGSVSTLKIQRTERGDSAVYLCASSAGTGGPGHQNQGEAFFGQGTRLTVV.

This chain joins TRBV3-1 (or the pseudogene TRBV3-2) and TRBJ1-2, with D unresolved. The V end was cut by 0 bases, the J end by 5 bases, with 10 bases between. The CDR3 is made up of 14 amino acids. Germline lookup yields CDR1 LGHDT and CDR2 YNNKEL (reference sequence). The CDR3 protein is CASSQDPGRYGYTF. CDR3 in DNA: TGTGCCAGCAGCCAAGATCCCGGGCGGTATGGCTACACCTTC.

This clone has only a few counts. CDR3 sequence (DNA): TGTGCCAGTAGTATAAACAGGAACACCGGGGAGCTGTTTTTT. This encodes CASSINRNTGELFF. The V call is TRBV19, the J call TRBJ2-2, with D unclear. The CDR3 length is 14 residues. Trimming took off 2 bases at V and 1 base at J, with 5 bases between the two ends. The V gene's germline CDR1 is LNHDA and CDR2 SQIVND (reference sequence).

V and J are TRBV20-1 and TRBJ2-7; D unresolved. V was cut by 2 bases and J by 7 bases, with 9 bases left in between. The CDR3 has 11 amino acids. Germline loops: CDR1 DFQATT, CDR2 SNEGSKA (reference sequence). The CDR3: CSARLGKEQYF. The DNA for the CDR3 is TGCAGTGCTAGATTGGGCAAGGAGCAGTACTTC.

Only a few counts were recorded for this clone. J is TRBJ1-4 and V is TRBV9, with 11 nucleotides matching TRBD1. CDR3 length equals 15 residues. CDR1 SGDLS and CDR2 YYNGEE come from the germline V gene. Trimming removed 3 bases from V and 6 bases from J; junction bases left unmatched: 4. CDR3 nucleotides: TGTGCCAGCAGCGCGGGGACAGGGGGGGATGAAAAACTGTTTTTT. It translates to CASSAGTGGDEKLFF.